The 29 T cell receptor beta chains presented below share a single source sample, sequenced in a study of shared clonotypes between healthy human individuals (dated by TCRdb to 2018 to 2020). Libraries were built with the immunoSEQ multiplex PCR assay. This immuneACCESS table, as held by TCRdb, lists in-frame sequences with V and J called but not all clones. Of the missing ones, under half trace to an unresolved V gene in checked studies; the others have no known cause. This sample gives more than 550,000 clones in total; 90% of them show up just once. The ten largest clones capture 34% of the sample. The sample was memory CD8+ T cells from PBMCs. Sample cell subset or site, as interpreted from the label and publication: CD45RO+ cells pooled with CCR7-negative TemRA cells. The receptor source for this set is a man aged 18 to 35 in good health. Some clones in this sample may be carry-over from other donors' samples.

The rearrangement links TRBV28 to TRBJ2-1; 12 bases match TRBD2. This CDR3 spans 15 amino acids. J gave up 8 bases and V 5 bases, and 7 bases lay outside the gene matches. Germline V CDR1 and CDR2: MDHEN, SYDVKM. The CDR3, as DNA: TGTGCCAGCAGTCCACTAGCGGGAGGAGGAGATGAGCAGTTCTTC. It is translated as CASSPLAGGGDEQFF.

This clone was detected only once. J is TRBJ2-2 and V is TRBV29-1; D not certain. The CDR3 is 10 amino acids. Trimming took 2 bases from V and 8 from J, leaving 3 bases between them. Germline V gene sequence: CDR1 SQVTM, CDR2 ANQGSEA. The CDR3 reads CSVERGELFF. The CDR3 bases are TGCAGCGTTGAACGGGGGGAGCTGTTTTTT.

This chain joins TRBV7-9 and TRBJ1-1, with 9 bases identical to TRBD1. Germline V gene data show CDR1 as SEHNR and CDR2 as FQNEAQ (reference sequence). The CDR3 covers 15 residues. The V gene end was trimmed by 7 bases and the J gene end by 3 bases; junction bases not matched to a gene: 9. Written as DNA, the CDR3 is TGTGCCAGCACCCGGAAACAGGGGGCCTACACTGAAGCTTTCTTT. It encodes CASTRKQGAYTEAFF.

This chain's CDR3 is CASSLSRATEAFF. CDR3 bases: TGTGCCAGCAGTTTATCCAGGGCCACTGAAGCTTTCTTT. The chain recombines TRBV28 with TRBJ1-1, with D perhaps matching TRBD1 (5 bases). Germline-derived CDR1 and CDR2 are MDHEN and SYDVKM. V lost 1 base and J lost 4, with 7 bases in between. The CDR3 length is 13 residues. Filled out from reference TRBV28 and TRBJ1-1, the complete variable domain reads DVKVTQSSRYLVKRTGEKVFLECVQDMDHENMFWYRQDPGLGLRLIYFSYDVKMKEKGDIPEGYSVSREKKERFSLILESASTNQTSMYLCASSLSRATEAFFGQGTRLTVV.

This clone occurred a few times. The chain couples TRBV6-1 to TRBJ2-5; the D gene is possibly TRBD2 (5 bases). The end of the DNA aligns better with TRBJ2-7, so the J call may be wrong. This CDR3 has 14 amino acids. Germline values: CDR1 MNHNS, CDR2 SASEGT. CDR3 loop: CASSGRGINYEQYF. DNA of the CDR3: TGTGCCAGCAGCGGCCGGGGTATTAACTACGAGCAGTACTTC.

The rearrangement joins TRBV27 to TRBJ2-1; D ambiguous. This CDR3 is built from 15 residues. Deletions cut 0 bases from V and 3 bases from J, with 9 bases between. Germline CDR1 reads MNHEY; CDR2 reads SMNVEV (reference sequence). CDR3 coding DNA: TGTGCCAGCAGTTTATCGGTGCCTGGCTACAATGAGCAGTTCTTC. This translates into CASSLSVPGYNEQFF.

V and J are TRBV18 and TRBJ2-7, with D possibly called TRBD1 or TRBD2 (5 bases each). V lost 4 bases, J lost 2 bases, and 12 bases lay in between. Germline loops: CDR1 KGHSH, CDR2 LQKENI. The CDR3 runs to 14 residues. The CDR3 is CASSLQEVTYEQYF. The CDR3 DNA reads as TGTGCCAGCTCACTACAGGAGGTGACCTACGAGCAGTACTTC.

This clone came up a few times. The junction does not match germline at one end; this may be a read error. The chain joins TRBV28 to TRBJ2-7; D is perhaps TRBD1 (6 bases). The CDR3 is made up of 14 amino acids. Germline loops: CDR1 MDHEN, CDR2 SYDVKM. Here the CDR3 reads CASSPGTRSGLGNF. Here the CDR3 DNA reads TGTGCCAGCAGCCCAGGGACACGCTCTGGACTCGGGAACTTC.

J is TRBJ1-6 and V is TRBV28, with D unresolved. The CDR3 runs to 16 residues. In germline, CDR1 is MDHEN, CDR2 SYDVKM. V gave up 6 bases and J gave up 0 bases, with 12 bases separating them. CDR3 sequence reads: CASSPTDSSYNSPLHF. In DNA form, the CDR3 reads TGTGCCAGCAGCCCGACGGATAGCTCCTATAATTCACCCCTCCACTTT.

This chain links TRBV28 with TRBJ2-1, with D possibly matching TRBD1 (6 bases). CDR1 and CDR2 from the germline V gene are MDHEN and SYDVKM. This CDR3 is 13 amino acids long. V was trimmed by 4 bases and J by 6 bases, leaving 10 bases between them. The CDR3 region is CASSWGPTNEQFF. For the CDR3, the DNA is TGTGCCAGCAGTTGGGGGCCCACCAATGAGCAGTTCTTC.

This chain links TRBV2 with TRBJ1-2; D remains ambiguous. CDR1 is SNHLY and CDR2 is FYNNEI in the germline V gene. V lost 0 bases and J 3 bases, leaving 8 bases between the germline ends. CDR3 length equals 14 residues. The DNA for the CDR3 is TGTGCCAGCAGTGAAGCGCAGATATACTATGGCTACACCTTC. It encodes CASSEAQIYYGYTF.

The V and J genes are TRBV5-4 and TRBJ2-7; the match to TRBD1 covers 8 bases. The CDR3 is 14 amino acids. Looked up from germline, CDR1 is SGHNT and CDR2 is YYREEE (reference sequence). V trimming: 4 bases; J trimming: 0 bases; junction bases outside the gene matches: 3. CDR3 region: CASSPDRASYEQYF. In DNA, the CDR3 is TGTGCCAGCAGCCCGGACAGGGCCTCCTACGAGCAGTACTTC.

The V and J genes are TRBV29-1 and TRBJ1-1; 7 positions agree with TRBD1. V was clipped by 7 bases and J by 6 bases; unmatched bases: 8. The CDR3 sequence is 12 residues long. CDR1 is SQVTM and CDR2 is ANQGSEA in the germline V gene. CDR3 amino acids: CSGEQGQSEAFF. The CDR3 nucleotides read TGCAGCGGGGAACAGGGACAGTCTGAAGCTTTCTTT. Combining the CDR3 with reference TRBV29-1 and TRBJ1-1 gives the whole variable domain SAVISQKPSRDICQRGTSLTIQCQVDSQVTMMFWYRQQPGQSLTLIATANQGSEATYESGFVIDKFPISRPNLTFSTLTVSNMSPEDSSIYLCSGEQGQSEAFFGQGTRLTVV.

This clone was recorded once. The genes are TRBV7-3 and TRBJ2-7; D is uncertain. V was shortened by 0 bases and J by 0 bases, with 9 bases between the two germline ends. Germline V lookup: CDR1 SGHTA, CDR2 FQGTGA. The CDR3 runs 15 residues. CDR3 amino acids: CASSLTGRSSYEQYF. CDR3 DNA: TGTGCCAGCAGCTTAACGGGCCGGAGCTCCTACGAGCAGTACTTC.

This chain links TRBV27 with TRBJ2-4; 11 nucleotides align to TRBD2. The CDR3 extends over 14 amino acids. Trimming took 5 bases from V and 12 from J; bases not matched to a gene: 9. Germline CDR1 reads MNHEY; CDR2 reads SMNVEV (reference sequence). CDR3: CASSPYGLAGSQYF. CDR3 DNA sequence: TGTGCCAGCAGTCCCTACGGACTAGCGGGTTCTCAGTACTTC.

The J gene is TRBJ1-3, the V gene TRBV4-1; D remains ambiguous. Trimming stripped 3 bases from V and 11 bases from J, with 8 bases between. Germline CDR1 is MGHRA and CDR2 is YSYEKL. This CDR3 region has 11 residues. CDR3 coding DNA: TGCGCCAGCAGCCATGGACTGCCCATATATTTT. This translates into CASSHGLPIYF.

V and J are TRBV6-6 and TRBJ2-7; 8 bases are a match to TRBD1. This CDR3 contains 12 residues. Germline CDR1 reads MNHNY; CDR2 reads SVGAGI (reference sequence). V dropped 11 bases and J dropped 1; count of bases not matched to a gene: 4. The DNA of the CDR3 is TGTGCCTGCCAGGGGGCATCCTACGAGCAGTACTTC. It codes for CACQGASYEQYF.

The genes are TRBV7-6 and TRBJ2-1; no clear D. The CDR3 spans 12 residues. V was clipped by 4 bases and J by 7 bases, with 8 bases between them. Germline CDR1 and CDR2: SGHVS and FNYEAQ. The CDR3 bases are TGTGCCAGCAGCTCCCATGATAATGAGCAGTTCTTC. Translated: CASSSHDNEQFF.

The chain employs TRBV18 and TRBJ2-7; D not certain. CDR1 is KGHSH, CDR2 LQKENI, per germline. The CDR3 is 13 residues long. Deletions cut 2 bases from V and 1 base from J, with 6 bases between. The CDR3 DNA follows: TGTGCCAGCTCACCAGGGCATTCCTACGAGCAGTACTTC. This sequence encodes CASSPGHSYEQYF.

This clone came up once. V gene TRBV4-1 combines with J gene TRBJ1-2, with a tentative D call TRBD1 (5 bases). V lost 4 bases and J lost 4, with 22 bases in between. Germline CDR1 and CDR2: MGHRA and YSYEKL. CDR3 size: 17 residues. CDR3 residues: CASSPVLVGGLSYGYTF. The CDR3 DNA is TGCGCCAGCAGCCCCGTCTTAGTCGGGGGACTTTCCTATGGCTACACCTTC.

The chain is built from TRBV28 and TRBJ1-3; no definite D call. This CDR3 has 14 residues. Germline CDR1 MDHEN, CDR2 SYDVKM. V gave up 2 bases and J gave up 4 bases, with 9 bases separating them. The CDR3 DNA reads TGTGCCAGCAGTTTAAGCGAATTGGGAAACACCATATATTTT. Protein product: CASSLSELGNTIYF.

Regarding this clone: Other nucleotide sequences from this sample produce the same CDR3. The CDR3: CASSLVGGNTGELFF. DNA for the CDR3: TGTGCCAGCAGCTTAGTGGGGGGGAACACCGGGGAGCTGTTTTTT. The gene calls are TRBV7-2 and TRBJ2-2, with a weak D call TRBD2 (6 bases). The CDR3 loop spans 15 amino acids. The V end lost 1 base, the J end lost 1 base, and 7 bases lay between the germline ends. Germline V gives CDR1 SGHTA, CDR2 FQGNSA. The whole variable domain, filled in from reference TRBV7-2 and TRBJ2-2, reads GAGVSQSPSNKVTEKGKDVELRCDPISGHTALYWYRQSLGQGLEFLIYFQGNSAPDKSGLPSDRFSAERTGGSVSTLTIQRTQQEDSAVYLCASSLVGGNTGELFFGEGSRLTVL.

The chain joins TRBV4-1 to TRBJ1-6, with D perhaps matching TRBD1 (5 bases). This CDR3 spans 16 amino acids. V was cut by 3 bases and J by 7 bases, with 16 bases left in between. The germline gives CDR1 MGHRA, CDR2 YSYEKL. The CDR3 DNA reads as TGCGCCAGCAGCCAGAGTGGGGGGATTAGAAATTCACCCCTCCACTTT. This gives the protein CASSQSGGIRNSPLHF.

V and J are TRBV27 and TRBJ1-2; 8 nucleotides align to TRBD1. V trimming: 6 bases; J trimming: 4 bases; junction bases outside the gene matches: 10. Germline V lookup: CDR1 MNHEY, CDR2 SMNVEV (reference sequence). This CDR3 contains 15 residues. The DNA of the CDR3 is TGTGCCAGCAGAGTCTTTGGACAGGGAAGCTATGGCTACACCTTC. Its protein is CASRVFGQGSYGYTF.

The chain employs TRBV27 and TRBJ2-1; TRBD1 matches 7 bases. This CDR3 has 14 amino acids. Germline V gene data show CDR1 as MNHEY and CDR2 as SMNVEV (reference sequence). Losses at the gene ends were 7 bases for V and 4 bases for J; bases not matched to a gene: 7. CDR3 residues: CASTRDSLYNEQFF. CDR3 nucleotides: TGTGCCAGCACCCGGGACAGCCTATACAATGAGCAGTTCTTC.

Concerning this clone: Other DNA sequences in this specimen translate into the identical CDR3. The rearrangement uses TRBV29-1 and TRBJ1-2; D call uncertain. The germline V and J ends were trimmed by 4 bases and 4 bases, with 7 bases remaining between them. Germline lookup yields CDR1 SQVTM and CDR2 ANQGSEA. The CDR3 contains 11 residues. CDR3 in DNA: TGCAGCGTTGCAGACCTCTATGGCTACACCTTC. Translation gives CSVADLYGYTF.

V usage is TRBV9 and J usage is TRBJ2-1; D possibly matches TRBD1 or TRBD2 (6 bases each). The CDR3 runs 14 residues. V lost 1 base and J 5 bases, leaving 10 bases between the germline ends. CDR1 is SGDLS, CDR2 YYNGEE, per germline. As DNA, the CDR3 is TGTGCCAGCAGCGTATTAGGGGGGAACAATGAGCAGTTCTTC. Its translation is CASSVLGGNNEQFF.

The rearrangement joins TRBV30 to TRBJ1-2, with D maybe TRBD1 (5 bases). Germline V lookup: CDR1 GTSNPN, CDR2 SVGIG (reference sequence). This CDR3 spans 13 amino acids. V gave up 3 bases and J gave up 2 bases, with 10 bases separating them. CDR3 loop: CAWRPQGNYGYTF. DNA for the CDR3: TGTGCCTGGAGACCCCAGGGAAACTATGGCTACACCTTC. Full variable domain (remainder filled in from reference TRBV30 and TRBJ1-2): SQTIHQWPATLVQPVGSPLSLECTVEGTSNPNLYWYRQAAGRGLQLLFYSVGIGQISSEVPQNLSASRPQDRQFILSSKKLLLSDSGFYLCAWRPQGNYGYTFGSGTRLTVV.

V gene TRBV5-1 combines with J gene TRBJ2-7; 8 nucleotides line up with TRBD1. The CDR3 loop spans 16 amino acids. Germline trimming cut 3 bases from V and 3 bases from J; bases unmatched to any gene: 11. Germline V gene data show CDR1 as SGHRS and CDR2 as YFSETQ. The CDR3 spells CASSSTGDEVDYEQYF. CDR3 in DNA: TGCGCCAGCAGCTCGACAGGGGACGAAGTAGACTACGAGCAGTACTTC.